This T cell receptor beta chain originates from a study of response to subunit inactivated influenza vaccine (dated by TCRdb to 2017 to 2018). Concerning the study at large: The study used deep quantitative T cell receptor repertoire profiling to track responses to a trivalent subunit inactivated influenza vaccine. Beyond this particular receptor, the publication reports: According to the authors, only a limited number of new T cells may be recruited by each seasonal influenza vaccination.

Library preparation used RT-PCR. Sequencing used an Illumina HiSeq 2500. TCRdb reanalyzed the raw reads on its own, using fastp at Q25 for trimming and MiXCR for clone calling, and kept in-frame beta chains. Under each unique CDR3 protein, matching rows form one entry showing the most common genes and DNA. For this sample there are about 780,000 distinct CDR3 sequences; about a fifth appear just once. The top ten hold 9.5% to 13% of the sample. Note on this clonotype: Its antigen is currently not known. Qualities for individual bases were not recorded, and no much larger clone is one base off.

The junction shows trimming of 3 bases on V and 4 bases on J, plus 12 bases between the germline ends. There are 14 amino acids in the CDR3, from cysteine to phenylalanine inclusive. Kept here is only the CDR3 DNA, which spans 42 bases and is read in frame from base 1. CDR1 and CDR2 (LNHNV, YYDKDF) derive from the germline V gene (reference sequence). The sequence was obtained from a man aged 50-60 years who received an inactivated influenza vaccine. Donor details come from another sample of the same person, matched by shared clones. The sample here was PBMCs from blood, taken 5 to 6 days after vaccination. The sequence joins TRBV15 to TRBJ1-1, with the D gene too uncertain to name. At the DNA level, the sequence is TGTGCCACCAGCAGCCCTCGGGAAGGCACTGAAGCTTTCTTT. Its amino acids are CATSSPREGTEAFF.